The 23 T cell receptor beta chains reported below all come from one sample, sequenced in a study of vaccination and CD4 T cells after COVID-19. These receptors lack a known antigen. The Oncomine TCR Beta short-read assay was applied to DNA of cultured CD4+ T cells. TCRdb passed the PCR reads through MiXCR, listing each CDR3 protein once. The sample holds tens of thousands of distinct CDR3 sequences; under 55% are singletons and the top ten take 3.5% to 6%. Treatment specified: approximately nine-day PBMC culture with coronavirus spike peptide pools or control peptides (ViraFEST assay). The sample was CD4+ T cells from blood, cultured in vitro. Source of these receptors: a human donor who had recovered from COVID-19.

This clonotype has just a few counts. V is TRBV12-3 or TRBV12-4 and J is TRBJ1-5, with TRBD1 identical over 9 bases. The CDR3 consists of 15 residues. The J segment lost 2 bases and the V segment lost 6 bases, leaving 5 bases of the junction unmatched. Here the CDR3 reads CASSGTGMGNQPQHF. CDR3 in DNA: TGTGCCAGCAGCGGGACAGGGATGGGCAATCAGCCCCAGCATTTT.

The chain's CDR3 is CASSLGPASSYEQYF. CDR3 bases: TGTGCCAGCAGCCTAGGTCCGGCAAGCTCCTACGAGCAGTACTTC. This rearrangement joins TRBV7-2 to TRBJ2-7, with D uncertain. The V end lost 5 bases, the J end lost 0 bases, and 14 bases lay between the germline ends. Germline V CDR1 and CDR2: SGHTA, FQGNSA. The CDR3 covers 15 residues.

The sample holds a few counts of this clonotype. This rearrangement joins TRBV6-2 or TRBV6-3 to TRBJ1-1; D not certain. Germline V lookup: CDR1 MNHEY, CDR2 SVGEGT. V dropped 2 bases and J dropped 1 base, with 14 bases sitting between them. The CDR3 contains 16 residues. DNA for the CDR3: TGTGCCAGCAGTTACGCGGACGGCCCCGGGAACACTGAAGCTTTCTTT. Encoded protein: CASSYADGPGNTEAFF.

The CDR3: CSARDHTSGRYEQYF. The CDR3 nucleotides read TGCAGTGCTAGAGATCATACTAGCGGGAGGTACGAGCAGTACTTC. V and J are TRBV20-1 and TRBJ2-7, with 12 bases aligning to TRBD2. V lost 0 bases and J lost 4; bases outside the gene matches: 4. The CDR3 is made up of 15 amino acids. In germline, CDR1 is DFQATT, CDR2 SNEGSKA (reference sequence).

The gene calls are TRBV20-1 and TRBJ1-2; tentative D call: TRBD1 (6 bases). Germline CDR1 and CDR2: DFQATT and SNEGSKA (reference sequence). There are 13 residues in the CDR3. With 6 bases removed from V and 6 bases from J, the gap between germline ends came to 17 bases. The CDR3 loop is CSAIWGGPHGYTF. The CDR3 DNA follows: TGCAGTGCGATTTGGGGGGGGCCCCATGGCTACACCTTC.

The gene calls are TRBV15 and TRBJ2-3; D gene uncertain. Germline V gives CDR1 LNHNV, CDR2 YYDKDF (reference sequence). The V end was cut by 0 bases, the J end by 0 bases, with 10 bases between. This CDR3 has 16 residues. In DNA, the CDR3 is TGTGCCACCAGCAGAGATAGACCCGCTAGCACAGATACGCAGTATTTT. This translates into CATSRDRPASTDTQYF.

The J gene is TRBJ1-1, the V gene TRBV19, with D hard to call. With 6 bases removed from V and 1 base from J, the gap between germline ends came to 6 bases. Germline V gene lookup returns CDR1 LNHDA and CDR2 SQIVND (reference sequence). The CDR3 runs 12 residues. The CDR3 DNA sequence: TGTGCCAGTAGCGATGAGAACACTGAAGCTTTCTTT. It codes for CASSDENTEAFF.

As DNA, the CDR3 is TGTGCCAGCAGCCCGACGGGCTCTGGAAACACCATATATTTT. Amino acid sequence: CASSPTGSGNTIYF. The V gene is TRBV7-2, the J gene TRBJ1-3, with D unclear. CDR3 length: 14 residues. Germline V gene sequence: CDR1 SGHTA, CDR2 FQGNSA. Trimming took 5 bases from V and 0 from J, leaving 8 bases between them. Filled out from reference TRBV7-2 and TRBJ1-3, the complete variable domain reads GAGVSQSPSNKVTEKGKDVELRCDPISGHTALYWYRQSLGQGLEFLIYFQGNSAPDKSGLPSDRFSAERTGGSVSTLTIQRTQQEDSAVYLCASSPTGSGNTIYFGEGSWLTVV.

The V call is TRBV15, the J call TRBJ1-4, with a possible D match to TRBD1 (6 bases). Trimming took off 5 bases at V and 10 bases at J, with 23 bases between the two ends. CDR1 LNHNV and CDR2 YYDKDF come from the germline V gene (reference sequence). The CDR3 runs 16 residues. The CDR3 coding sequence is TGTGCCACCAGCCCCCTCCCGTCGGGGGCTGGCGGAAAACTGTTTTTT. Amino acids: CATSPLPSGAGGKLFF.

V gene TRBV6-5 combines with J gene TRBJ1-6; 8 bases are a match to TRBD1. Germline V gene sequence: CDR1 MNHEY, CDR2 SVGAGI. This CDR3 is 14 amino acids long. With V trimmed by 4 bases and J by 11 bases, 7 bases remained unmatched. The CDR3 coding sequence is TGTGCCAGCAGTTCCGACAGGGGTGTTCCACCCCTCCACTTT. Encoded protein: CASSSDRGVPPLHF.

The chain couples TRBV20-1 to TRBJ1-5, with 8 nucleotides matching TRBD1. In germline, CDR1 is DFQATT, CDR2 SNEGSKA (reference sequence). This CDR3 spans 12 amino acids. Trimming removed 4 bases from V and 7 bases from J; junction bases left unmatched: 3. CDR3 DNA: TGCAGTGCTACAGGGGGCGGGCAGCCCCAGCATTTT. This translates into CSATGGGQPQHF.

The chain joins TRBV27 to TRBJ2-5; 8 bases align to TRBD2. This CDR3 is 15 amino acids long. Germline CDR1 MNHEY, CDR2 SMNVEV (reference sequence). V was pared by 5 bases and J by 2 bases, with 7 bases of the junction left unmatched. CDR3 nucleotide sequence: TGTGCCAGCAGTAACACCGGGACTAGACAAGAGACCCAGTACTTC. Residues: CASSNTGTRQETQYF.

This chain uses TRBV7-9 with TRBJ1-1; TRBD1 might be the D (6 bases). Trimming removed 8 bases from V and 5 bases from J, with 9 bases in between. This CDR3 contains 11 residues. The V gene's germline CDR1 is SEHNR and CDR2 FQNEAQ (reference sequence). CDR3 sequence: CASGQQTEAFF. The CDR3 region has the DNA TGTGCCAGCGGACAGCAAACTGAAGCTTTCTTT.

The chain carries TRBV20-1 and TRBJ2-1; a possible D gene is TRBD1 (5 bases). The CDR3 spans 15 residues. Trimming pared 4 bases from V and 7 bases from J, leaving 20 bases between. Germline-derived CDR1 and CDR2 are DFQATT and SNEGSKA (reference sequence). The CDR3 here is CSAKLQGNTRNEQFF. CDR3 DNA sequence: TGCAGTGCTAAGTTGCAGGGTAATACAAGGAATGAGCAGTTCTTC.

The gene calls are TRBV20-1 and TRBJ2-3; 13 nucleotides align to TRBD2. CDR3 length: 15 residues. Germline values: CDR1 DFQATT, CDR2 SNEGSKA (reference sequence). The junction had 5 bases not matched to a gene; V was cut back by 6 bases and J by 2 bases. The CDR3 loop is CSATGTSGVTDTQYF. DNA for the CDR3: TGCAGTGCAACCGGGACTAGCGGGGTCACAGATACGCAGTATTTT.

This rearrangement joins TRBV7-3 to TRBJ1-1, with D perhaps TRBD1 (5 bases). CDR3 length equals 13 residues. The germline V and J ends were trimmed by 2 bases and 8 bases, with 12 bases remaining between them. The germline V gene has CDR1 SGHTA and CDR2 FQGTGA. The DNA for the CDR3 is TGTGCCAGCAGCTTAGGGGGACGCGGCGAAGCTTTCTTT. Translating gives CASSLGGRGEAFF. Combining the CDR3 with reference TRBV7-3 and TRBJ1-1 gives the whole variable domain GAGVSQTPSNKVTEKGKYVELRCDPISGHTALYWYRQSLGQGPEFLIYFQGTGAADDSGLPNDRFFAVRPEGSVSTLKIQRTERGDSAVYLCASSLGGRGEAFFGQGTRLTVV.

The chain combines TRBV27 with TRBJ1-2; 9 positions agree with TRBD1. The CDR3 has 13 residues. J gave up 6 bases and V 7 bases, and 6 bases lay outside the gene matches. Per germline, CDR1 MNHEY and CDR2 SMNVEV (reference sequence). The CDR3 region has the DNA TGTGCCAGCACCACCTGGACAGGGGATGGCTACACCTTC. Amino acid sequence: CASTTWTGDGYTF.

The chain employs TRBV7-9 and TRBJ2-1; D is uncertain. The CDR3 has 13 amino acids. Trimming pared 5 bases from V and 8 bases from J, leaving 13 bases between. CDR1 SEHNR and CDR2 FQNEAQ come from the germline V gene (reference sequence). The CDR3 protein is CASSTRTFDEQFF. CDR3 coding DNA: TGTGCCAGCAGCACTCGGACGTTCGATGAGCAGTTCTTC.

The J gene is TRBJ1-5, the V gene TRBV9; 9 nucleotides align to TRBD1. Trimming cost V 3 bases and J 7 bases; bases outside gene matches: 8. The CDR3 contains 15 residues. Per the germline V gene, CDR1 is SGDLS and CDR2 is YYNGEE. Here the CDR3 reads CASSATGGAGQPQHF. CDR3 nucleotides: TGTGCCAGCAGCGCAACAGGGGGCGCAGGACAGCCCCAGCATTTT.

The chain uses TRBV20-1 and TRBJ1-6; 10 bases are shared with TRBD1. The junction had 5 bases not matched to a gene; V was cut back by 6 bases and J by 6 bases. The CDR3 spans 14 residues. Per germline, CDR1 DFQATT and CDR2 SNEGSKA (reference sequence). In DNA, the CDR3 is TGCAGTGCGCTGACAGGGGGCCCTAATTCACCCCTCCACTTT. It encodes CSALTGGPNSPLHF.

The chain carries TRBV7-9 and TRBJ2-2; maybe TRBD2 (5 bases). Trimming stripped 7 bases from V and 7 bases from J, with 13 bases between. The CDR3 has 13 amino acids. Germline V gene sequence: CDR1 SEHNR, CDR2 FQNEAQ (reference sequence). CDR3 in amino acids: CASTQVGGGELFF. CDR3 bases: TGTGCCAGCACCCAAGTTGGAGGCGGGGAGCTGTTTTTT.

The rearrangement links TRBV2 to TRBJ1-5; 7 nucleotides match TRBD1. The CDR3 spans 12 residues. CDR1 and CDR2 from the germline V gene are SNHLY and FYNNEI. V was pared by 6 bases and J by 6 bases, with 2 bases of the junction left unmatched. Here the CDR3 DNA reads TGTGCCAGCAGGACAGGGCTTCAGCCCCAGCATTTT. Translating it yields CASRTGLQPQHF.

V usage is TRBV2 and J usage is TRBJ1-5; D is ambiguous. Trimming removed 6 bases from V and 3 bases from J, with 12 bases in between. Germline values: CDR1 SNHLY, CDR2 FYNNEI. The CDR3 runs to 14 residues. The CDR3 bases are TGTGCCAGCAGAGGGTGGGCGGCCAATCAGCCCCAGCATTTT. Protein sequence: CASRGWAANQPQHF.